Described below is a single T cell receptor (beta chain) sequence and its context. The data were produced by immunoSEQ multiplex PCR, yet TCRdb's version contains in-frame clones alone and is incomplete. The sample includes under 75,000 clones, around 85% of them seen just once. The CDR3 spans 13 residues. Trimming took 0 bases from V and 4 from J, leaving 4 bases between them. The V gene's germline CDR1 is LGHDT and CDR2 YNNKEL (reference sequence). This specimen belongs to a study of control samples from healthy donors and cancer patients. Sequenced material: blood. The sequence was collected from a man aged 35 to 55 in good health. This chain links TRBV3-1 (or the pseudogene TRBV3-2) with TRBJ2-1; D is ambiguous. The CDR3 sequence: CASSQETYNEQFF. In nucleotides, the CDR3 is TGTGCCAGCAGCCAAGAGACATACAATGAGCAGTTCTTC.